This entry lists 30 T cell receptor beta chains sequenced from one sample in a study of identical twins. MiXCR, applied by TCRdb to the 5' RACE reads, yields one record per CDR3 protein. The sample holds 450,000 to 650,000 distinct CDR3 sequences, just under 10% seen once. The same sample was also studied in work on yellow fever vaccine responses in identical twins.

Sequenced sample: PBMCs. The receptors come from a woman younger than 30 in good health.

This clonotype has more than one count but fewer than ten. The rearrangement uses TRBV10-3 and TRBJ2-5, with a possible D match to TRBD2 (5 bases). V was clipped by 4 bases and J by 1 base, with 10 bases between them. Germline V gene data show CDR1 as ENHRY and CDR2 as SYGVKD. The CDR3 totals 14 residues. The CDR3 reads CAISGGPLQETQYF. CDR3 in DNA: TGTGCCATCAGTGGCGGGCCGCTCCAAGAGACCCAGTACTTC.

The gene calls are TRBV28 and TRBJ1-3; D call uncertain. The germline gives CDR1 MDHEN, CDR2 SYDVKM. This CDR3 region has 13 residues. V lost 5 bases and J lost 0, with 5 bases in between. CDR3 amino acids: CASSPVSGNTIYF. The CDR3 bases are TGTGCCAGCAGTCCCGTCTCTGGAAACACCATATATTTT.

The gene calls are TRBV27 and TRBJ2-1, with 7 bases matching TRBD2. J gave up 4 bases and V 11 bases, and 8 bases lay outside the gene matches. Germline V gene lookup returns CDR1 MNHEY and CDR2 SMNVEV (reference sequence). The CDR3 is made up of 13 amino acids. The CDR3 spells CAAGVAGYNEQFF. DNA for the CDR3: TGTGCCGCGGGGGTCGCGGGGTACAATGAGCAGTTCTTC.

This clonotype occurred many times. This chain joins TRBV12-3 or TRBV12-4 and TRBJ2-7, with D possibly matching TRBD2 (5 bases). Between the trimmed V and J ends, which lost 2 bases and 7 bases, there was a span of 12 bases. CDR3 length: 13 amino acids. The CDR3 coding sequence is TGTGCCAGCAGTTTAACGGTGCCGGGAGAGCAGTACTTC. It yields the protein CASSLTVPGEQYF.

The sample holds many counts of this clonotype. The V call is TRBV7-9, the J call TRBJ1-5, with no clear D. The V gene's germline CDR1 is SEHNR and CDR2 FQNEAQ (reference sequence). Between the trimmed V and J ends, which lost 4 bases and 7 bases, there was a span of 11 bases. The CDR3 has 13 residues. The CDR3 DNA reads TGTGCCAGCAGCTATGAGGGAGGGCAGCCCCAGCATTTT. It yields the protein CASSYEGGQPQHF.

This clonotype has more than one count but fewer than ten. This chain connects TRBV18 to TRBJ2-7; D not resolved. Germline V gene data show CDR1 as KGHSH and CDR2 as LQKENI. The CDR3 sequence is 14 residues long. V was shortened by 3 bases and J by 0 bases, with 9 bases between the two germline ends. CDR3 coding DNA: TGTGCCAGCTCACCTCCGACAAACTCCTACGAGCAGTACTTC. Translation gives CASSPPTNSYEQYF.

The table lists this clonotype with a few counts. CDR3 DNA sequence: TGTGCCAGCAGCCGAACATCCCTATACAATGAGCAGTTCTTC. Translating gives CASSRTSLYNEQFF. The chain joins TRBV28 to TRBJ2-1, with D unresolved. The CDR3 is made up of 14 amino acids. Germline V gives CDR1 MDHEN, CDR2 SYDVKM. Between the trimmed V and J ends, which lost 6 bases and 4 bases, there was a span of 13 bases. Filled out from reference TRBV28 and TRBJ2-1, the complete variable domain reads DVKVTQSSRYLVKRTGEKVFLECVQDMDHENMFWYRQDPGLGLRLIYFSYDVKMKEKGDIPEGYSVSREKKERFSLILESASTNQTSMYLCASSRTSLYNEQFFGPGTRLTVL.

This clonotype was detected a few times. The CDR3 is CATSDFLTPWAQYF. DNA of the CDR3: TGTGCCACCAGTGATTTCCTGACACCGTGGGCGCAGTATTTT. The chain links TRBV24-1 to TRBJ2-3; D unresolved. CDR3 length equals 14 residues. Trimming shortened V by 1 base and J by 10 bases, and 14 bases separated the two germline ends. CDR1 is KGHDR and CDR2 is SFDVKD in the germline V gene.

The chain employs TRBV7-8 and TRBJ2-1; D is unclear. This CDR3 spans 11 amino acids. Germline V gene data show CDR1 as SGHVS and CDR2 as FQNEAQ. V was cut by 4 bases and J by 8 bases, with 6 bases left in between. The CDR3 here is CASSYKDEQFF. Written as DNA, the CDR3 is TGTGCCAGCAGCTACAAAGATGAGCAGTTCTTC.

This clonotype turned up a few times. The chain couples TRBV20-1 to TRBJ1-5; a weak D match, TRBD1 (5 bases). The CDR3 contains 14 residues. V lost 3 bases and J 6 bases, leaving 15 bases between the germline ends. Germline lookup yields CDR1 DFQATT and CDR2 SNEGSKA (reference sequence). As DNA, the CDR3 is TGCAGTGCTAGTCCTGGGGGGGATGGTCAGCCCCAGCATTTT. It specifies CSASPGGDGQPQHF.

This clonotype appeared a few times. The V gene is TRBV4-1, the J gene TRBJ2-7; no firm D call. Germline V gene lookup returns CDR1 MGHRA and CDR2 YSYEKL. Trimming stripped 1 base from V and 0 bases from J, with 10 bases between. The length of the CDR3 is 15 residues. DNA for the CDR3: TGCGCCAGCAGCCAAGTTGATGGCAGCTCCTACGAGCAGTACTTC. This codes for CASSQVDGSSYEQYF.

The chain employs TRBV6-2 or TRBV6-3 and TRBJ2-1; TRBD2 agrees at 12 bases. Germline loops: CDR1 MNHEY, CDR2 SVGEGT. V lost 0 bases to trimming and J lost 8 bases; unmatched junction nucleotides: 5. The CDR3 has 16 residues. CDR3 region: CASSYSLTSGSYEQFF. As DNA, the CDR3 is TGTGCCAGCAGTTACTCGCTGACTAGCGGGAGTTATGAGCAGTTCTTC.

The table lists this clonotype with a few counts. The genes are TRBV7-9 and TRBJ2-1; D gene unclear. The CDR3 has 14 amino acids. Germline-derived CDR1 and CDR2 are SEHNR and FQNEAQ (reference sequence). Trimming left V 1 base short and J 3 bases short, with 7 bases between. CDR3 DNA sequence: TGTGCCAGCAGCTTAGTATCTAACTACAATGAGCAGTTCTTC. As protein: CASSLVSNYNEQFF.

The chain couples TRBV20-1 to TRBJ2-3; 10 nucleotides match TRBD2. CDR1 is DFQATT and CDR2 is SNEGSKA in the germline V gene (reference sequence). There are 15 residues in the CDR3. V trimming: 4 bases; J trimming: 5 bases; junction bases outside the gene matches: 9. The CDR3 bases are TGCAGTGCTACCTCAGCGGGGGGGCGTAAAGATACGCAGTATTTT. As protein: CSATSAGGRKDTQYF.

The CDR3 region has the DNA TGTGCCAGCACAATCCCCAATTCACCCCTCCACTTT. Its protein is CASTIPNSPLHF. The chain recombines TRBV28 with TRBJ1-6; D ambiguous. Trimming shortened V by 7 bases and J by 7 bases, and 8 bases separated the two germline ends. Germline CDR1 MDHEN, CDR2 SYDVKM. The CDR3 runs to 12 residues. The whole variable domain, filled in from reference TRBV28 and TRBJ1-6, reads DVKVTQSSRYLVKRTGEKVFLECVQDMDHENMFWYRQDPGLGLRLIYFSYDVKMKEKGDIPEGYSVSREKKERFSLILESASTNQTSMYLCASTIPNSPLHFGNGTRLTVT.

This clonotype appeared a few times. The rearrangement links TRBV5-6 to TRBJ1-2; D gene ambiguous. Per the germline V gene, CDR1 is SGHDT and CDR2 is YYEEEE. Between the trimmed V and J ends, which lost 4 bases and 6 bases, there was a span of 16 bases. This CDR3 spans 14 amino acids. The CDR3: CASSRGSRGHGYTF. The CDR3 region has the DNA TGTGCCAGCAGCCGCGGGTCCCGTGGCCATGGCTACACCTTC.

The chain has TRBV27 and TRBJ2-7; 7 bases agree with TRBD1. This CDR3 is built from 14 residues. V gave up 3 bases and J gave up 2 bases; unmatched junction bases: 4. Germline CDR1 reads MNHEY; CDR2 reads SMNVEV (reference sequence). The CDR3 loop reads CASSFWDSTYEQYF. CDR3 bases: TGTGCCAGCAGTTTTTGGGACAGCACCTACGAGCAGTACTTC.

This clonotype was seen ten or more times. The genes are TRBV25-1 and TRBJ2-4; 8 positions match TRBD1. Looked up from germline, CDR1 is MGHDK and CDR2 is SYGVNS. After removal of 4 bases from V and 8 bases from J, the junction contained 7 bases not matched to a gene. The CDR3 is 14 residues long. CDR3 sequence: CASSAGDRLDIQYF. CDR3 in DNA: TGTGCCAGCAGTGCCGGGGACAGGTTGGACATTCAGTACTTC.

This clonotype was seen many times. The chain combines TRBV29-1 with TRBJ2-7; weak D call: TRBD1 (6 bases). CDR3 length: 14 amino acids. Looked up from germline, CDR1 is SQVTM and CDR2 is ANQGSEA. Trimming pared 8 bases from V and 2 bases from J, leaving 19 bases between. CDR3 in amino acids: CSQQDRDTPYEQYF. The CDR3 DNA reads TGCAGCCAACAAGACCGGGACACCCCCTACGAGCAGTACTTC.

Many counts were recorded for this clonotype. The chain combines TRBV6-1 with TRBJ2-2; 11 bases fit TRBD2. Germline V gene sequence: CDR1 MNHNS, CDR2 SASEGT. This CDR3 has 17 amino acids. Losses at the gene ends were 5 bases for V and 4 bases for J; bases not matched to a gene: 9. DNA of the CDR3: TGTGCCAGCAGTCCGCTAGCGGGGGGCCTTTCCACCGGGGAGCTGTTTTTT. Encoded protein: CASSPLAGGLSTGELFF.

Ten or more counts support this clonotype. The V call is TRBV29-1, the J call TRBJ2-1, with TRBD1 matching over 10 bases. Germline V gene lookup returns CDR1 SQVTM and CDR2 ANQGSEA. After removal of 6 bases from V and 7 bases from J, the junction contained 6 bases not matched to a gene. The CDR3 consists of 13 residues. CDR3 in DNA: TGCAGCGTCGGGGACAGGGGTGGGAATGAGCAGTTCTTC. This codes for CSVGDRGGNEQFF.

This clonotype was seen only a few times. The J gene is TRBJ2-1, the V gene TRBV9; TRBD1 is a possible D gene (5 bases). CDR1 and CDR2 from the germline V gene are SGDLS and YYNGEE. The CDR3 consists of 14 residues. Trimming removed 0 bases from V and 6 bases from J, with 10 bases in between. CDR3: CASSVVWTSNEQFF. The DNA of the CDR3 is TGTGCCAGCAGCGTAGTTTGGACAAGCAATGAGCAGTTCTTC.

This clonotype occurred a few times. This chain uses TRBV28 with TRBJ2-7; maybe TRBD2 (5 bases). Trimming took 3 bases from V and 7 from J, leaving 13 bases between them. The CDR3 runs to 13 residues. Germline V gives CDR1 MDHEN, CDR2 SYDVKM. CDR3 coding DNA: TGTGCCAGCAGTTTTGGGAGTTCCAGGGAGCAGTACTTC. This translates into CASSFGSSREQYF.

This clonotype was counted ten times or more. The chain's CDR3 is CASSSHRLAGHYEQYF. Written as DNA, the CDR3 is TGCGCCAGCAGCTCCCACCGACTAGCGGGACATTACGAGCAGTACTTC. The rearrangement joins TRBV5-1 to TRBJ2-7; TRBD2 agrees at 11 bases. The CDR3 extends over 16 amino acids. Germline V gene sequence: CDR1 SGHRS, CDR2 YFSETQ. V lost 3 bases to trimming and J lost 4 bases; unmatched junction nucleotides: 9.

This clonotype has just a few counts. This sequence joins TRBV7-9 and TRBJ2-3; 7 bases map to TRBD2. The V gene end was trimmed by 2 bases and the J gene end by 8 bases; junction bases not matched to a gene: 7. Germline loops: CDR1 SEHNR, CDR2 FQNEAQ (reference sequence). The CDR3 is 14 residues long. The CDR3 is CASSLTEPGGTQYF. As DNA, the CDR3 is TGTGCCAGCAGCTTAACCGAACCGGGGGGTACGCAGTATTTT.

The CDR3 sequence: CSARDMGDPYYGYTF. The CDR3, as DNA: TGCAGTGCTAGAGATATGGGGGACCCCTACTATGGCTACACCTTC. The chain couples TRBV20-1 to TRBJ1-2; possibly TRBD1 for D (5 bases). The V end lost 0 bases, the J end lost 3 bases, and 14 bases lay between the germline ends. This CDR3 is 15 amino acids long. CDR1 is DFQATT and CDR2 is SNEGSKA in the germline V gene (reference sequence).

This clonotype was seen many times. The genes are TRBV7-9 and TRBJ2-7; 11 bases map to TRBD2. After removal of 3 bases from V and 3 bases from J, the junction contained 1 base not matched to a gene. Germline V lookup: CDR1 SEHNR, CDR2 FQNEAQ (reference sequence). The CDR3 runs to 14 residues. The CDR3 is CASSLTSGIYEQYF. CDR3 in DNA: TGTGCCAGCAGCTTGACTAGCGGGATCTACGAGCAGTACTTC. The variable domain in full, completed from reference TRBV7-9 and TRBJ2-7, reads DTGVSQNPRHKITKRGQNVTFRCDPISEHNRLYWYRQTLGQGPEFLTYFQNEAQLEKSRLLSDRFSAERPKGSFSTLEIQRTEQGDSAMYLCASSLTSGIYEQYFGPGTRLTVT.

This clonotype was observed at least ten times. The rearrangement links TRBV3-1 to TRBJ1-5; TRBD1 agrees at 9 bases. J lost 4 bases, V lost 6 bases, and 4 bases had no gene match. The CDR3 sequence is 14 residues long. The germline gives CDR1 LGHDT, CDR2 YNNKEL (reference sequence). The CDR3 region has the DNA TGTGCCAGCAGTCCCGGGACAGGGAATCAGCCCCAGCATTTT. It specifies CASSPGTGNQPQHF.

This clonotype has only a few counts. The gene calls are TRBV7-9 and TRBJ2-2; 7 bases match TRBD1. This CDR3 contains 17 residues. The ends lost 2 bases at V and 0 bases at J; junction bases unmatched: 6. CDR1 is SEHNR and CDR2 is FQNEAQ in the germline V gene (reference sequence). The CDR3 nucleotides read TGTGCCAGCAGCTTAAAGTTTCAGGGGGCGAACACCGGGGAGCTGTTTTTT. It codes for CASSLKFQGANTGELFF.

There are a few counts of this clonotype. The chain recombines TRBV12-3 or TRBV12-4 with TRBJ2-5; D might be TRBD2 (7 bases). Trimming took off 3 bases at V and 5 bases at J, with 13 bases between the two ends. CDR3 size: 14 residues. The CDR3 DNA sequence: TGTGCCAGCAGTTTGACGGCGGGGGCTGAGACCCAGTACTTC. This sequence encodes CASSLTAGAETQYF.